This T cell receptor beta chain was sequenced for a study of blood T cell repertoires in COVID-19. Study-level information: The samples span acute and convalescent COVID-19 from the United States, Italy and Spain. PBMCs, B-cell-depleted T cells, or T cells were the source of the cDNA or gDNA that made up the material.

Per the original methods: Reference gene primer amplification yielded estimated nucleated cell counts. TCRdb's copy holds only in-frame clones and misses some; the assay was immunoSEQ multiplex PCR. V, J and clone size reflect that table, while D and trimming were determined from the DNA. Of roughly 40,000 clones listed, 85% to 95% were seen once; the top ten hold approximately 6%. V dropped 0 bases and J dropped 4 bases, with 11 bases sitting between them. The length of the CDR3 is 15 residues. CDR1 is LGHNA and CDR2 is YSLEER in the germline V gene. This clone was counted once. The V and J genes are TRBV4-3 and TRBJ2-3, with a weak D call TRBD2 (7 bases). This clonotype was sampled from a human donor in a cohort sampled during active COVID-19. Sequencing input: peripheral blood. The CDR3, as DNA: TGCGCCAGCAGCCAAGAGAGGGGGGGGGCAGATACGCAGTATTTT. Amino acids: CASSQERGGADTQYF.